This T cell receptor (beta chain) was profiled in a study of OX40 agonist ivuxolimab in advanced cancers. About the research overall: With ivuxolimab, an agonistic anti-OX40 (CD134) antibody, patients were treated.

Method: immunoSEQ multiplex PCR; TCRdb's copy keeps in-frame clones and lacks some. The sample includes about 53,000 clones, nearly 80% of them seen just once. The CDR3 extends over 14 amino acids. Germline CDR1 reads SGHTA; CDR2 reads FQGNSA. V lost 3 bases and J lost 4, with 12 bases in between. Study findings and constraints: Expanded clones belonging to CD8+ T cells outnumbered, on average, those of CD4+.

In regard to this clone: Its target is not known.

The specimen comprised CD4+ or CD8+ T cells sorted from blood, sampled in a trial of the OX40 agonist ivuxolimab. The clonotype was recovered from an adult with an advanced solid tumor such as melanoma, head and neck, liver or kidney cancer. The rearrangement uses TRBV7-2 and TRBJ1-1, with D perhaps TRBD1 (5 bases). The CDR3 loop reads CASSFERGGTEAFF. The CDR3 DNA is TGTGCCAGCAGCTTTGAAAGGGGTGGCACTGAAGCTTTCTTT.